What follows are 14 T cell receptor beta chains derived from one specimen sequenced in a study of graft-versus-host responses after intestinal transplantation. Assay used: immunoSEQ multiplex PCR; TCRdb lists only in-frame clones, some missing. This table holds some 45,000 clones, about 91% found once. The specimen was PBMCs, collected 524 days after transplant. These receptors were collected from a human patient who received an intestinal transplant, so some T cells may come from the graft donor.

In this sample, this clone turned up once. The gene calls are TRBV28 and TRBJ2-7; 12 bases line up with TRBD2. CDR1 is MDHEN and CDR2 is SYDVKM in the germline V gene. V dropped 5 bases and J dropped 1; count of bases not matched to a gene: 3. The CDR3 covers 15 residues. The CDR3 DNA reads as TGTGCCAGCAGTCTACTAGCGGGGGGATCCTACGAGCAGTACTTC. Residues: CASSLLAGGSYEQYF.

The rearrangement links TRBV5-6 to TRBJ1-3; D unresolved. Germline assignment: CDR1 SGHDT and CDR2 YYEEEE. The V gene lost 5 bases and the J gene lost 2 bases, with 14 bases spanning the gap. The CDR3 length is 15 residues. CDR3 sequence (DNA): TGTGCCAGCAGATTGTCGACGGAGGCTGGAAACACCATATATTTT. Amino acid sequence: CASRLSTEAGNTIYF.

CDR3 bases: TGTGCCAGCAGCACCCCTAAGGGGCAGCCCGCACACTATGGCTACACCTTC. This sequence encodes CASSTPKGQPAHYGYTF. The chain combines TRBV9 with TRBJ1-2, with D perhaps TRBD1 (5 bases). V was shortened by 4 bases and J by 3 bases, with 22 bases between the two germline ends. Germline CDR1 reads SGDLS; CDR2 reads YYNGEE. The CDR3 consists of 17 residues.

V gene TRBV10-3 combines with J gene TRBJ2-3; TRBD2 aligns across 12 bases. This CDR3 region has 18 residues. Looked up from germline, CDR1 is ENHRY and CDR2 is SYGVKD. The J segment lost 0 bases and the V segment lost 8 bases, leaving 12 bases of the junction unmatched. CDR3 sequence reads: CAIETPGLAGPSTDTQYF. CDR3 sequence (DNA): TGTGCCATCGAGACACCGGGACTAGCGGGTCCTAGCACAGATACGCAGTATTTT.

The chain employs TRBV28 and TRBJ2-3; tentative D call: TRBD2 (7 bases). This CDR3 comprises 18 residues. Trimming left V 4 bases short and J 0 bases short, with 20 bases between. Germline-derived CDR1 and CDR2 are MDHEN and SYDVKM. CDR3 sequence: CASSSPSGGEYSTDTQYF. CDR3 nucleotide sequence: TGTGCCAGCAGTTCCCCCTCGGGGGGCGAATATAGCACAGATACGCAGTATTTT.

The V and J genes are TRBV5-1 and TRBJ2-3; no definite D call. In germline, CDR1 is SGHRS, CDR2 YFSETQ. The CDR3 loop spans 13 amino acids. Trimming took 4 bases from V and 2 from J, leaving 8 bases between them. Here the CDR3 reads CASSDRNTDTQYF. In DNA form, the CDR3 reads TGCGCCAGCAGCGACCGGAACACAGATACGCAGTATTTT.

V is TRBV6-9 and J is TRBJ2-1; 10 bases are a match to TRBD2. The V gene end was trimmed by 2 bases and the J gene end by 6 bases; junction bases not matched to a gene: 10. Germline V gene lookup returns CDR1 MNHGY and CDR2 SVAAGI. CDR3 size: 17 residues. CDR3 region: CASSYPLTSGMANEQFF. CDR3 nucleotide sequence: TGTGCCAGCAGTTATCCCCTTACTAGCGGGATGGCCAATGAGCAGTTCTTC.

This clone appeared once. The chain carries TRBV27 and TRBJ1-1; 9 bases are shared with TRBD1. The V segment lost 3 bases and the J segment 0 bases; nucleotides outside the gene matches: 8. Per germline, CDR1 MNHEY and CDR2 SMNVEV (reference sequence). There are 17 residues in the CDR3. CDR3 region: CASSFVPGQGLNTEAFF. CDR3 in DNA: TGTGCCAGCAGTTTTGTCCCGGGACAGGGATTGAACACTGAAGCTTTCTTT.

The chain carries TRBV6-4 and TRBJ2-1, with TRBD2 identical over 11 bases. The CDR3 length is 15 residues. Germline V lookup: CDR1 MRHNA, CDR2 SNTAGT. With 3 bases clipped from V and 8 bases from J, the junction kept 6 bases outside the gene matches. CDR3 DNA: TGTGCCAGCAGTGAATTCGGACTAGCGGGCGATGAGCAGTTCTTC. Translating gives CASSEFGLAGDEQFF.

Written as DNA, the CDR3 is TGTGCCAGCAGTGAATCCTGGGAGGATCATTACGAGCAGTACTTC. Translated, it gives CASSESWEDHYEQYF. The chain links TRBV6-1 to TRBJ2-5; tentatively, D is TRBD2 (6 bases). The closer fit of TRBJ2-7 to the DNA end suggests the J call may be wrong. The CDR3 is 15 residues long. Germline V gene data show CDR1 as MNHNS and CDR2 as SASEGT.

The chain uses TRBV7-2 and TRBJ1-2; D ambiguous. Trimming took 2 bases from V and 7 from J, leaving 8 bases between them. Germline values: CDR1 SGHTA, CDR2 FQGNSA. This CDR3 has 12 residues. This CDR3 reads CASSLRNSGYTF. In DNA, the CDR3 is TGTGCCAGCAGCTTAAGAAATAGTGGCTACACCTTC.

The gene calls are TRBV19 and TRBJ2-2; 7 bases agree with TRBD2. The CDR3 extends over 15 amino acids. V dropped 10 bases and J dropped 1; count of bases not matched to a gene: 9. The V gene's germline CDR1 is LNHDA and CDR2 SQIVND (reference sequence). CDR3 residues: CATTKAGKNTGELFF. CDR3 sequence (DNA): TGTGCCACAACTAAAGCGGGAAAGAACACCGGGGAGCTGTTTTTT.

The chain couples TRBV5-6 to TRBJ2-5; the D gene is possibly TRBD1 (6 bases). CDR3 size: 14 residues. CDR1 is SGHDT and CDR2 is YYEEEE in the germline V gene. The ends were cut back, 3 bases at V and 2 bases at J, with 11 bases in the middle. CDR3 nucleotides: TGTGCCAGCAGCTCCGGACAGTCGCAAGAGACCCAGTACTTC. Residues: CASSSGQSQETQYF.

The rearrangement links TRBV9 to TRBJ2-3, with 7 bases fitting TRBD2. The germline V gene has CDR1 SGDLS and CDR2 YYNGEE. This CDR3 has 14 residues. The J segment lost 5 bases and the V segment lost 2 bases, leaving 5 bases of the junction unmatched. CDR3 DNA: TGTGCCAGCAGCGTTTGGGACTACTTAGATACGCAGTATTTT. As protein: CASSVWDYLDTQYF.